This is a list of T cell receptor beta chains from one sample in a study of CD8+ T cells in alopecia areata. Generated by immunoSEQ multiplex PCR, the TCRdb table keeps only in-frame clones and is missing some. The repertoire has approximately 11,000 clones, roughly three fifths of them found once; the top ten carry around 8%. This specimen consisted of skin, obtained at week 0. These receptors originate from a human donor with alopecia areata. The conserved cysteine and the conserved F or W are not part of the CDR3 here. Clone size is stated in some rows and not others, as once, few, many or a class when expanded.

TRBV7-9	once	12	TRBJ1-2	ASSPVAGVYGYT
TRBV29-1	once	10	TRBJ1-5	SAGDRNQPQH
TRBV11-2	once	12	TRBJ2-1	ASSLRLLGTEQF
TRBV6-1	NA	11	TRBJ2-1	ASSPVNFNEQF
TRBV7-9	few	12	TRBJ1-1	ASSLVTIGAEAF
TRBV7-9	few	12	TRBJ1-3	ASSAVGSGNTIY
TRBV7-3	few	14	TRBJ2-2	ASSQGTSRHTGELF
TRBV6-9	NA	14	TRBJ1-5	ASSQFPLRGNQPQH
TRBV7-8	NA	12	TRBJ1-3	ASSLGFEGNTIY
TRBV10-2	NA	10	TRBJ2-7	ASTDRVKEQY
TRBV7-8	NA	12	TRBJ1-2	ASSLGGASYGYT
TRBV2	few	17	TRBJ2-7	ASTNNLLAGGGFSYEQY
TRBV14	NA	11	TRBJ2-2	ASSRQNTGELF
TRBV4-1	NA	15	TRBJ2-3	ASRRQGLAGSTDTQY
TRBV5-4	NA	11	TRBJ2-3	ASSTTGKDTQY
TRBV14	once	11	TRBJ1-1	ASSQDYRLGAF
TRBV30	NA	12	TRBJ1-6	AWTLRGSGSPLH
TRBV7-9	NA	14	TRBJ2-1	ASSLSGGILEHEQF
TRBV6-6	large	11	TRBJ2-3	ASRVANTDTQY